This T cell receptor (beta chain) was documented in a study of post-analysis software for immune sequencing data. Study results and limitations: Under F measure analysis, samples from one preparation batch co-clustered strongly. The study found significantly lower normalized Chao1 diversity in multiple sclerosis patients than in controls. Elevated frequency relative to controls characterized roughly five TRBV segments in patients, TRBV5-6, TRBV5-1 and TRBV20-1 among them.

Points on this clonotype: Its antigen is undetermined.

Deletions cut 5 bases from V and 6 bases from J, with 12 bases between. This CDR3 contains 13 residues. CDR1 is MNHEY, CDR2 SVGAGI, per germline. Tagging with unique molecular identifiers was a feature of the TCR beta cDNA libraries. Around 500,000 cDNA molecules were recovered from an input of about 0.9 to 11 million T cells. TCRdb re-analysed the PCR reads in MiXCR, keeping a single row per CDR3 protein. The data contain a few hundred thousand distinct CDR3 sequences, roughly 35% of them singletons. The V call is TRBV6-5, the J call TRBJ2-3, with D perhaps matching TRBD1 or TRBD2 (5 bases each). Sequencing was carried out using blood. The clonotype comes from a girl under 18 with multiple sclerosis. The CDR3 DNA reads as TGTGCCAGCAGTCTGGGACGGTGGGATACGCAGTATTTT. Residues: CASSLGRWDTQYF.